Each of the 10 T cell receptor beta chains below was sequenced from the same sample in a study of immune evolution from preneoplasia to lung adenocarcinoma. Method: immunoSEQ multiplex PCR; TCRdb's copy keeps in-frame clones and lacks some. The sample lists 6,600 or so clones, 65% to 80% occurring once. Sample: FFPE lung adenocarcinoma in situ tissue. The receptor source for this set is a person aged 55-80 years with lung adenocarcinoma.

The chain recombines TRBV15 with TRBJ1-1; possibly TRBD1 for D (6 bases). Trimming took 6 bases from V and 1 from J, leaving 15 bases between them. The CDR3 contains 15 residues. Per the germline V gene, CDR1 is LNHNV and CDR2 is YYDKDF (reference sequence). The CDR3 loop is CATSFKGGGNTEAFF. As DNA, the CDR3 is TGTGCCACCAGTTTTAAGGGGGGTGGGAACACTGAAGCTTTCTTT.

The chain recombines TRBV28 with TRBJ1-6; D gene uncertain. Germline CDR1 reads MDHEN; CDR2 reads SYDVKM. This CDR3 has 14 residues. Deletions cut 5 bases from V and 4 bases from J, with 9 bases between. The CDR3 loop is CASSSSVYNSPLHF. CDR3 bases: TGTGCCAGCAGTAGCAGCGTGTATAATTCACCCCTCCACTTT. The entire variable domain, with the rest obtained from reference TRBV28 and TRBJ1-6, is as follows: DVKVTQSSRYLVKRTGEKVFLECVQDMDHENMFWYRQDPGLGLRLIYFSYDVKMKEKGDIPEGYSVSREKKERFSLILESASTNQTSMYLCASSSSVYNSPLHFGNGTRLTVT.

CDR3 protein: CASSLEAFF. The DNA of the CDR3 is TGTGCCAGCAGCTTAGAAGCTTTCTTT. This chain joins TRBV7-3 and TRBJ1-1, with D uncertain. Trimming removed 2 bases from V and 8 bases from J, with 0 bases in between. This CDR3 is built from 9 residues. Per germline, CDR1 SGHTA and CDR2 FQGTGA.

This clone has only a few counts. The chain couples TRBV2 to TRBJ2-4; D is undetermined. The V and J ends lost 7 bases and 0 bases respectively, with 7 bases between them. The germline gives CDR1 SNHLY, CDR2 FYNNEI. This CDR3 has 13 residues. The CDR3 reads CASNNAAKNIQYF. The CDR3 coding sequence is TGTGCCAGCAATAACGCAGCCAAAAACATTCAGTACTTC.

V gene TRBV4-1 combines with J gene TRBJ2-4; perhaps D is TRBD1 or TRBD2 (6 bases each). The CDR3 runs 19 residues. V was pared by 0 bases and J by 0 bases, with 18 bases between. Germline CDR1 reads MGHRA; CDR2 reads YSYEKL. CDR3 protein: CASSQDRPPGAVAKNIQYF. CDR3 in DNA: TGCGCCAGCAGCCAAGATCGCCCCCCGGGGGCCGTAGCCAAAAACATTCAGTACTTC.

The gene calls are TRBV9 and TRBJ2-3; 15 nucleotides line up with TRBD2. Germline CDR1 and CDR2: SGDLS and YYNGEE. The CDR3 is made up of 16 amino acids. The V segment lost 4 bases and the J segment 6 bases; nucleotides outside the gene matches: 6. The CDR3 DNA reads as TGTGCCAGCAGCCCGGGACTAGCGGGGGGTTACGATACGCAGTATTTT. Protein: CASSPGLAGGYDTQYF.

CDR3 DNA: TGTGCCAGCAGCTTATTGGGGATAACAGATACGCAGTATTTT. Its protein product is CASSLLGITDTQYF. V is TRBV7-2 and J is TRBJ2-3; D unresolved. There are 14 residues in the CDR3. Germline CDR1 is SGHTA and CDR2 is FQGNSA. The V and J ends lost 2 bases and 3 bases respectively, with 9 bases between them.

This rearrangement joins TRBV15 to TRBJ1-6, with D possibly TRBD1 on 5 matching bases. The CDR3 extends over 18 amino acids. Trimming removed 0 bases from V and 4 bases from J, with 16 bases in between. Germline V gives CDR1 LNHNV, CDR2 YYDKDF (reference sequence). The chain's CDR3 is CATSRDVASRAYNSPLHF. CDR3 nucleotide sequence: TGTGCCACCAGCAGAGATGTAGCATCCAGGGCTTATAATTCACCCCTCCACTTT.

A note on this clone: The junction departs from the called germline gene at one end, perhaps through a read error. The CDR3 sequence: CASNLESSYEQYF. Written as DNA, the CDR3 is TGTGCCAGCAACTTAGAGAGCTCCTACGAGCAGTACTTC. The V call is TRBV11-3, the J call TRBJ2-7, with D uncertain. This CDR3 has 13 amino acids. The V gene's germline CDR1 is SGHNT and CDR2 YENEEA.

This sequence joins TRBV18 and TRBJ1-5; D remains unclear. CDR3 length equals 15 residues. V gave up 2 bases and J gave up 6 bases, with 14 bases separating them. CDR1 is KGHSH, CDR2 LQKENI, per germline. DNA for the CDR3: TGTGCCAGCTCACCATACGAGGCCGGGAGTCAGCCCCAGCATTTT. Translation: CASSPYEAGSQPQHF.